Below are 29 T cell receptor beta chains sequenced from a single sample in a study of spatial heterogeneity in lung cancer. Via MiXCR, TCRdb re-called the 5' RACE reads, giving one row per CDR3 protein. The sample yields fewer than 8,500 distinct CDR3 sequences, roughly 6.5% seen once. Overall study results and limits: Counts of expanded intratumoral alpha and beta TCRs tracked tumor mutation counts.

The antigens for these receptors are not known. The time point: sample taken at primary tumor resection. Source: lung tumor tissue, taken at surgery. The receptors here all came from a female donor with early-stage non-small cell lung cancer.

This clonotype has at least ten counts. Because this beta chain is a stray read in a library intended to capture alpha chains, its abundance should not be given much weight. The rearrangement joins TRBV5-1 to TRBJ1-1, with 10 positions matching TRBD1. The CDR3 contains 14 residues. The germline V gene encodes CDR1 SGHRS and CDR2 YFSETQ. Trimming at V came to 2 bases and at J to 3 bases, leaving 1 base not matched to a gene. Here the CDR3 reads CASSFGQGDTEAFF. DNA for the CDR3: TGCGCCAGCAGCTTTGGACAGGGGGACACTGAAGCTTTCTTT.

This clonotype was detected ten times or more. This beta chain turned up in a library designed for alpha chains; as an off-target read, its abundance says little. CDR3 coding DNA: TGCAGTGCCCATCGGAGCGGGGACTATGGCTACACCTTC. It encodes CSAHRSGDYGYTF. This sequence joins TRBV20-1 and TRBJ1-2; D is uncertain. The CDR3 consists of 13 residues. Per germline, CDR1 DFQATT and CDR2 SNEGSKA (reference sequence). Trimming shortened V by 6 bases and J by 3 bases, and 14 bases separated the two germline ends.

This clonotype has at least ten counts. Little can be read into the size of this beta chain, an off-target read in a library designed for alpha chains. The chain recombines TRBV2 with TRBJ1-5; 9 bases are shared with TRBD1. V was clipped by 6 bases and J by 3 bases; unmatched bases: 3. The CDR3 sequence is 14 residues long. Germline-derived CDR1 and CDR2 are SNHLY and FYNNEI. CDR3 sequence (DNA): TGTGCCAGCAGAAGACAGGGGGACAATCAGCCCCAGCATTTT. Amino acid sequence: CASRRQGDNQPQHF.

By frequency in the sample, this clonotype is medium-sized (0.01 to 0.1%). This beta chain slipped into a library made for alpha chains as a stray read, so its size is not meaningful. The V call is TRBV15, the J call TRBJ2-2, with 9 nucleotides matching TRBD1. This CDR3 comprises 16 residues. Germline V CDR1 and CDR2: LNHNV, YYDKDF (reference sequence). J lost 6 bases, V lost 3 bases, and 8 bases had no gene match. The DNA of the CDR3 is TGTGCCACCAGCAGGCCGACAGGGGGTCCAGCCGGGGAGCTGTTTTTT. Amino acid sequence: CATSRPTGGPAGELFF.

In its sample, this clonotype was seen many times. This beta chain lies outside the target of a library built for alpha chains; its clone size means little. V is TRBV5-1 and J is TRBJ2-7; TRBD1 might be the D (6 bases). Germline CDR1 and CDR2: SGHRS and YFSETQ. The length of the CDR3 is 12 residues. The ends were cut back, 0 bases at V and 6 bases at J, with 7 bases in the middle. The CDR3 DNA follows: TGCGCCAGCAGCTTGGTAGGGGGCGAGCAGTACTTC. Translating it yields CASSLVGGEQYF.

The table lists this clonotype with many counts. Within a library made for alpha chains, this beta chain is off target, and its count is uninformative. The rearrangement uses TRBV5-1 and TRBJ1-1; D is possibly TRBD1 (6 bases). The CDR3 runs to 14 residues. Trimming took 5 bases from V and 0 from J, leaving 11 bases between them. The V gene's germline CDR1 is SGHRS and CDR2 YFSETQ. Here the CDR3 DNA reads TGCGCCAGCAGACCGGACAGCATGAACACTGAAGCTTTCTTT. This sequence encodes CASRPDSMNTEAFF.

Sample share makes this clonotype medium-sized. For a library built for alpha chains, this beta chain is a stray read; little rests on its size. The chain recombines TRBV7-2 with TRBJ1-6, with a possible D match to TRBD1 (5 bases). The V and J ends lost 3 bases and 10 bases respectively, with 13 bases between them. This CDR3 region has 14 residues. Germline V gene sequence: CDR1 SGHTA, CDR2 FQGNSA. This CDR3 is CASSFVQGGSPLHF. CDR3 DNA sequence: TGTGCCAGCAGCTTCGTCCAGGGCGGATCACCCCTCCACTTT.

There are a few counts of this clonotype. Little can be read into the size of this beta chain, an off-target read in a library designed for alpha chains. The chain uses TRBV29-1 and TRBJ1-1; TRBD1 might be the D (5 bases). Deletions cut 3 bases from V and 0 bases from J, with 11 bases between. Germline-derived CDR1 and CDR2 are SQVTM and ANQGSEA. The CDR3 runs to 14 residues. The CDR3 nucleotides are TGCAGCGTTGAGCTCGCAGGGCTGAACACTGAAGCTTTCTTT. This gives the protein CSVELAGLNTEAFF. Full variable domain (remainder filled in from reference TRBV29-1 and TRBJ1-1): SAVISQKPSRDICQRGTSLTIQCQVDSQVTMMFWYRQQPGQSLTLIATANQGSEATYESGFVIDKFPISRPNLTFSTLTVSNMSPEDSSIYLCSVELAGLNTEAFFGQGTRLTVV.

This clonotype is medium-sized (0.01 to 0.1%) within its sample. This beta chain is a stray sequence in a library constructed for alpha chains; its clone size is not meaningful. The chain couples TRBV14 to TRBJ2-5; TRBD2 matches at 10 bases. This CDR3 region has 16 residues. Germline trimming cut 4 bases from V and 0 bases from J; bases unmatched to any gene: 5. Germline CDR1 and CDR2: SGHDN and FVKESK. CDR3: CASSPLAGGNQETQYF. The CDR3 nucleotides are TGTGCCAGCAGCCCATTAGCGGGAGGCAACCAAGAGACCCAGTACTTC.

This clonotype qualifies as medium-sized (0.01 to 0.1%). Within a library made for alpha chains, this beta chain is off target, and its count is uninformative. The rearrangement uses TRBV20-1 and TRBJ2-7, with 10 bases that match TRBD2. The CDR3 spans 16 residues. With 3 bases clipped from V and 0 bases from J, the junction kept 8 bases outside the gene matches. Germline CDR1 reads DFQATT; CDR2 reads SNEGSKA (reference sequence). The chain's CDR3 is CSARSPPSGSSYEQYF. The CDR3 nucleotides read TGCAGTGCTAGGAGCCCCCCTAGCGGGAGCTCCTACGAGCAGTACTTC.

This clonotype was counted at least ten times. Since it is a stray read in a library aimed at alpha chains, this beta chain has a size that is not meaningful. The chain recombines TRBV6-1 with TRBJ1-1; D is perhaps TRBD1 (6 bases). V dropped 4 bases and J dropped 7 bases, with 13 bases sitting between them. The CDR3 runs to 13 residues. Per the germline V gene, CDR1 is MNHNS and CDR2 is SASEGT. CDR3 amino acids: CASSGGGVLEAFF. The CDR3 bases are TGTGCCAGCAGTGGAGGGGGAGTCCTTGAAGCTTTCTTT.

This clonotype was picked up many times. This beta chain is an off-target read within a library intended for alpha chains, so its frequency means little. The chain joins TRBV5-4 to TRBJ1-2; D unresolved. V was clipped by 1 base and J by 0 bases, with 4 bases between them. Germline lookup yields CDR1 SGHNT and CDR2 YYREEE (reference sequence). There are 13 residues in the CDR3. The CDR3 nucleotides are TGTGCCAGCAGCTTGAAGGCTAACTATGGCTACACCTTC. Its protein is CASSLKANYGYTF.

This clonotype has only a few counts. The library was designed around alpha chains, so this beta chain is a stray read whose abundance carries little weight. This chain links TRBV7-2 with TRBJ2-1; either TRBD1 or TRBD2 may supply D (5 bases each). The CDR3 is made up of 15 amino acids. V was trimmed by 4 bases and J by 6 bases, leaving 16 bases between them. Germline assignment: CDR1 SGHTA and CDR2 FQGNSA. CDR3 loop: CASSSGAATINEQFF. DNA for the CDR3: TGTGCCAGCAGCTCCGGGGCGGCGACTATCAATGAGCAGTTCTTC.

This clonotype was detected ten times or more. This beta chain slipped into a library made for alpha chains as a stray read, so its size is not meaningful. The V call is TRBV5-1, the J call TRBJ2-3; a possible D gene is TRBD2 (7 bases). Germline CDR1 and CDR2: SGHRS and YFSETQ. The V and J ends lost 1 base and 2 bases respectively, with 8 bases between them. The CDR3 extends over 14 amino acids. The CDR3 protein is CASSLRGATDTQYF. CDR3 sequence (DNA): TGCGCCAGCAGCTTGCGGGGGGCCACAGATACGCAGTATTTT.

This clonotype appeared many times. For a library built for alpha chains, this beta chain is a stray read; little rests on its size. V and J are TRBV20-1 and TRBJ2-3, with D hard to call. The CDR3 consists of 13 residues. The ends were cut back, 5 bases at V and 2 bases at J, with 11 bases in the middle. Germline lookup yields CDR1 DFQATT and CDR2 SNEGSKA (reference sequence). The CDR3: CSAPRINTDTQYF. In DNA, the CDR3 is TGCAGTGCTCCGCGGATTAACACAGATACGCAGTATTTT.

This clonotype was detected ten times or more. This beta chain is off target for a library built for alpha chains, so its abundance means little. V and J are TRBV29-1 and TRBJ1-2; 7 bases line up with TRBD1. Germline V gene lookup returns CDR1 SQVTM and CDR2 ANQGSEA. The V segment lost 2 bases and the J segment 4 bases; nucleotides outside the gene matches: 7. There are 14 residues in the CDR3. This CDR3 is CSVELTGRAYGYTF. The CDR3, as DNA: TGCAGCGTTGAACTGACAGGGCGGGCCTATGGCTACACCTTC.

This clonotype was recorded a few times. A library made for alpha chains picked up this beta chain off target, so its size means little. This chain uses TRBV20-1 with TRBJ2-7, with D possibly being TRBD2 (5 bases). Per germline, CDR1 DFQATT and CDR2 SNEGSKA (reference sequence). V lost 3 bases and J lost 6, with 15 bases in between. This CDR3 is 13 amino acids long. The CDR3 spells CSARPRVTSEQYF. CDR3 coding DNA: TGCAGTGCTAGGCCCCGTGTTACTAGCGAGCAGTACTTC.

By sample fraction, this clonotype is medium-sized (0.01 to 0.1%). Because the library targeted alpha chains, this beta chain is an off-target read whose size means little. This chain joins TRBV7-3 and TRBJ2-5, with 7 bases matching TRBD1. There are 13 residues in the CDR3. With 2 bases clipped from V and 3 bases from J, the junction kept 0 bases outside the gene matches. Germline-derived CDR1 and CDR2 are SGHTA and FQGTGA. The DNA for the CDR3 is TGTGCCAGCAGCTTAGGGACAGAAGAGACCCAGTACTTC. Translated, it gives CASSLGTEETQYF. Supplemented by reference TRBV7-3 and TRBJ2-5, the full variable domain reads GAGVSQTPSNKVTEKGKYVELRCDPISGHTALYWYRQSLGQGPEFLIYFQGTGAADDSGLPNDRFFAVRPEGSVSTLKIQRTERGDSAVYLCASSLGTEETQYFGPGTRLLVL.

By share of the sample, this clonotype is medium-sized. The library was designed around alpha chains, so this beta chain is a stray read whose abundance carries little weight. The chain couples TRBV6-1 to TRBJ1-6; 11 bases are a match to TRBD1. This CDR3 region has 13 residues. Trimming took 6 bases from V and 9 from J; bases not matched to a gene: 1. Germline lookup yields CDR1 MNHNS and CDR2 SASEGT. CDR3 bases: TGTGCCAGCAGGGGGACAGGGGGTTCACCCCTCCACTTT. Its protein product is CASRGTGGSPLHF.

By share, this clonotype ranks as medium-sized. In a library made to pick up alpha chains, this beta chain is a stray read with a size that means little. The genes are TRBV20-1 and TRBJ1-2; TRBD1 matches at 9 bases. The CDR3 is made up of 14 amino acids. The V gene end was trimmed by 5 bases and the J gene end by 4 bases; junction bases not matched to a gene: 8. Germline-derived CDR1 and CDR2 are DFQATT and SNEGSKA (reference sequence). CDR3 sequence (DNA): TGCAGTGCTGACACCCGGGACAGGGTCTATGGCTACACCTTC. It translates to CSADTRDRVYGYTF.

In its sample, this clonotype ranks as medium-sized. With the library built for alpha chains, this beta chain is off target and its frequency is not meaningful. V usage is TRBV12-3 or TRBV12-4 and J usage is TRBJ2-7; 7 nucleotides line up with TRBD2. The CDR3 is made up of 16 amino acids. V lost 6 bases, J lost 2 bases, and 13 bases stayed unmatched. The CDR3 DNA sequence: TGTGCCAGCAGCACCCTCCGAGCGGGACTGGCCTACGAGCAGTACTTC. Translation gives CASSTLRAGLAYEQYF.

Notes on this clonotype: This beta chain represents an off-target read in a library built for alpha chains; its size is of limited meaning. This CDR3 is CASSESPGGGNQPQHF. The CDR3 DNA reads as TGTGCCAGCAGTGAGTCCCCCGGGGGAGGCAATCAGCCCCAGCATTTT. This rearrangement joins TRBV6-1 to TRBJ1-5, with D perhaps TRBD1 (5 bases). Germline CDR1 and CDR2: MNHNS and SASEGT. Deletions cut 3 bases from V and 2 bases from J, with 14 bases between. CDR3 length equals 16 residues.

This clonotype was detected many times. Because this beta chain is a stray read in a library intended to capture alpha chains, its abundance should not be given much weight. CDR3 amino acids: CASSLVSGQALQNTGELFF. The CDR3 DNA reads TGTGCCAGCAGCTTAGTTTCCGGACAGGCATTACAGAACACCGGGGAGCTGTTTTTT. This sequence joins TRBV7-8 and TRBJ2-2, with TRBD1 identical over 7 bases. Germline V CDR1 and CDR2: SGHVS, FQNEAQ. Losses at the gene ends were 1 base for V and 1 base for J; bases not matched to a gene: 12. The CDR3 covers 19 residues.

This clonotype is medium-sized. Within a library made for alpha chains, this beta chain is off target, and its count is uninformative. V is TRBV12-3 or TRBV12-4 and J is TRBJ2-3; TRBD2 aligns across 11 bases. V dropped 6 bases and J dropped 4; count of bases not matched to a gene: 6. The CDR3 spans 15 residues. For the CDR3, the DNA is TGTGCCAGCAGCGGGACTAGCGGACCTTCAGATACGCAGTATTTT. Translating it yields CASSGTSGPSDTQYF.

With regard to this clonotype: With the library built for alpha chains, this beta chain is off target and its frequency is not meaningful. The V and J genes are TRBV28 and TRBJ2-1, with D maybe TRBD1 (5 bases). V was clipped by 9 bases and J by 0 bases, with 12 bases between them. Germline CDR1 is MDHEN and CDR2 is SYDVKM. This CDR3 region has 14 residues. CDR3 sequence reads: CASRGRTSYNEQFF. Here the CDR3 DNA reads TGTGCCAGTAGGGGCAGGACCTCCTACAATGAGCAGTTCTTC.

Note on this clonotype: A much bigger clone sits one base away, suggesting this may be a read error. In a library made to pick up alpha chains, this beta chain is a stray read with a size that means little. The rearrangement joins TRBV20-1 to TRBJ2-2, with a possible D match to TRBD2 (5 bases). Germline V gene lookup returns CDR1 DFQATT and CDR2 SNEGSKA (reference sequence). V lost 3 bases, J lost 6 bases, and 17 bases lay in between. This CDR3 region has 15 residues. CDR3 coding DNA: TGCAGTGCTAGTCCCTCGTCCGGACTGGCCGGGGAGCTGTTTTTT. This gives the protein CSASPSSGLAGELFF.

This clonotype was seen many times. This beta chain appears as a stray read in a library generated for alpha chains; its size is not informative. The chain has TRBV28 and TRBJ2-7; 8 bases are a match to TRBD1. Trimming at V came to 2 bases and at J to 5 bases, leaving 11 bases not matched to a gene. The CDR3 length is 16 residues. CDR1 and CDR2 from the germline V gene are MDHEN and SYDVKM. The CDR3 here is CASSLQGAISEDEQYF. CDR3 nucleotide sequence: TGTGCCAGCAGTTTACAGGGGGCAATAAGCGAGGACGAGCAGTACTTC.

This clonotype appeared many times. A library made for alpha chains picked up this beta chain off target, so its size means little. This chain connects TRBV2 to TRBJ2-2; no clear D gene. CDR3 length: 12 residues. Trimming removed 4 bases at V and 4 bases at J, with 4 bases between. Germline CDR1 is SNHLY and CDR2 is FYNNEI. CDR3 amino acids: CASSVFTGELFF. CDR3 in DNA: TGTGCCAGCAGTGTCTTCACCGGGGAGCTGTTTTTT.

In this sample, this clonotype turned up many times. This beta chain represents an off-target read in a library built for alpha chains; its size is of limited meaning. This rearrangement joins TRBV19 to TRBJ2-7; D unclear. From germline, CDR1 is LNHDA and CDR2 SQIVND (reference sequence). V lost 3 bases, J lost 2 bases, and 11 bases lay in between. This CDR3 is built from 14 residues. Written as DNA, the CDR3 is TGTGCCAGTAGTATTGCAGAGACAACCTACGAGCAGTACTTC. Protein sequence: CASSIAETTYEQYF. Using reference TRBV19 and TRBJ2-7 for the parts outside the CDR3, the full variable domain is DGGITQSPKYLFRKEGQNVTLSCEQNLNHDAMYWYRQDPGQGLRLIYYSQIVNDFQKGDIAEGYSVSREKKESFPLTVTSAQKNPTAFYLCASSIAETTYEQYFGPGTRLTVT.